The present entry profiles one T cell receptor (beta chain) with its context. Antigen specificity is unknown. Using genomic DNA as the template, TCR beta VDJ and CDR3 profiling was carried out. TCRdb reanalysed the reads using MiXCR and keeps one entry per CDR3 protein. The data show roughly 290,000 distinct CDR3 sequences, approximately 58% seen once. Only patients with CD8+CD57+ cell expansion on flow cytometry were chosen for sequencing. V shed 0 bases and J shed 0 bases, with 9 bases lying between them. The germline V gene has CDR1 SGHTA and CDR2 FQGNSA. CDR3 length: 16 amino acids. The sample originates from a study of CD8+CD57+ T cells in acquired aplastic anemia. Whole-study results and caveats: Overlapping CD8+ CDR3 repertoires of patients and controls contained under 30 shared sequences.

The chain uses TRBV7-2 and TRBJ1-3; D not resolved. Sample: sorted CD4+, CD8+, or CD8+CD57+ T cells (not recorded which) from PBMCs. The origin of this receptor is a human donor with aplastic anemia. CDR3 in amino acids: CASSLADRRSGNTIYF. The DNA for the CDR3 is TGTGCCAGCAGCTTAGCTGACCGCCGCTCTGGAAACACCATATATTTT. The variable domain in full, with the rest retrieved from reference TRBV7-2 and TRBJ1-3, is GAGVSQSPSNKVTEKGKDVELRCDPISGHTALYWYRQSLGQGLEFLIYFQGNSAPDKSGLPSDRFSAERTGGSVSTLTIQRTQQEDSAVYLCASSLADRRSGNTIYFGEGSWLTVV.